This passage covers 3 T cell receptor beta chains from one sample sequenced in a study of T-cell memory formation after mild COVID-19. TCRdb itself ran the 5' RACE reads through MiXCR, one entry per CDR3 protein. The sample carries roughly 370,000 distinct CDR3 sequences, more than 15% recorded once. The sequenced sample was PBMCs or a T cell subset sorted from them (not recorded which). The receptors originated from a man between 18 and 35 years old who had mild COVID-19 (a few samples of this study predate the infection). Cell type and time point are not known.

This clonotype was observed a handful of times. V is TRBV5-5 and J is TRBJ2-7; a weak D match, TRBD1 (6 bases). Germline assignment: CDR1 SGHKS and CDR2 YYEKEE (reference sequence). CDR3 size: 15 residues. Deletions cut 0 bases from V and 2 bases from J, with 12 bases between. The chain's CDR3 is CASSLAPGQPYEQYV. In DNA, the CDR3 is TGTGCCAGCAGCTTGGCCCCGGGACAACCCTACGAGCAGTACGTC.

The chain couples TRBV5-4 to TRBJ2-7; D is ambiguous. The CDR3 sequence is 12 residues long. V lost 5 bases and J lost 7, with 13 bases in between. Germline CDR1 is SGHNT and CDR2 is YYREEE (reference sequence). CDR3 sequence reads: CASSPGYGEQYF. CDR3 DNA sequence: TGTGCCAGCAGTCCTGGATACGGTGAGCAGTACTTC.

This clonotype showed up just a few times. V gene TRBV15 combines with J gene TRBJ2-7; maybe TRBD2 (5 bases). The V and J ends lost 0 bases and 0 bases respectively, with 15 bases between them. Germline CDR1 and CDR2: LNHNV and YYDKDF (reference sequence). This CDR3 is 17 amino acids long. CDR3 DNA: TGTGCCACCAGCAGAGAGGCGGGCGGACGAAGCTCCTACGAGCAGTACTTC. Its translation: CATSREAGGRSSYEQYF. Using reference TRBV15 and TRBJ2-7 for the parts outside the CDR3, the full variable domain is DAMVIQNPRYQVTQFGKPVTLSCSQTLNHNVMYWYQQKSSQAPKLLFHYYDKDFNNEADTPDNFQSRRPNTSFCFLDIRSPGLGDTAMYLCATSREAGGRSSYEQYFGPGTRLTVT.